The next 20 T cell receptor beta chains were all read from a single sample in a study of blood T cell repertoires in COVID-19. Measured with immunoSEQ multiplex PCR; TCRdb has only the in-frame clones, and not every one. The repertoire consists of roughly 180,000 clones, with about 86% occurring once and the leading ten covering roughly 2.9%. Material for sequencing was peripheral blood. All receptors come from a woman in her twenties or thirties with active or convalescent COVID-19.

The CDR3 sequence is CASSPAGKETQYF. Written as DNA, the CDR3 is TGTGCCAGCTCACCAGCCGGTAAAGAGACCCAGTACTTC. The rearrangement uses TRBV18 and TRBJ2-5; D unclear. With 2 bases removed from V and 3 bases from J, the gap between germline ends came to 7 bases. The CDR3 runs to 13 residues. CDR1 is KGHSH, CDR2 LQKENI, per germline.

This sequence joins TRBV29-1 and TRBJ2-7, with TRBD2 matching over 10 bases. The junction had 7 bases not matched to a gene; V was cut back by 6 bases and J by 5 bases. The germline V gene has CDR1 SQVTM and CDR2 ANQGSEA. This CDR3 is 13 amino acids long. The CDR3 bases are TGCAGCGTGCGCGAACTAGCGGGGCACGAGCAGTACTTC. Its translation is CSVRELAGHEQYF.

V is TRBV5-6 and J is TRBJ1-2, with D perhaps TRBD1 (5 bases). The CDR3 has 14 residues. Trimming removed 3 bases at V and 8 bases at J, with 17 bases between. Germline V gene sequence: CDR1 SGHDT, CDR2 YYEEEE. The DNA of the CDR3 is TGTGCCAGCAGCTCTCCCCGGGGGGAGAGGGGCTACACCTTC. Translating it yields CASSSPRGERGYTF.

The rearrangement links TRBV28 to TRBJ1-2; maybe TRBD1 (5 bases). Germline CDR1 reads MDHEN; CDR2 reads SYDVKM. V was clipped by 4 bases and J by 7 bases, with 16 bases between them. The CDR3 is 14 residues long. CDR3: CASSSPTGGAGYTF. The CDR3 region has the DNA TGTGCCAGCAGTTCCCCCACCGGAGGGGCTGGCTACACCTTC.

This clone was detected only once. This chain links TRBV12-3 or TRBV12-4 with TRBJ1-1; possibly TRBD1 for D (6 bases). CDR3 length equals 12 residues. Trimming took 5 bases from V and 11 from J, leaving 15 bases between them. This chain's CDR3 is CASSQNRVAAFF. The DNA of the CDR3 is TGTGCCAGCAGTCAAAACAGGGTGGCGGCTTTCTTT.

This sequence joins TRBV7-2 and TRBJ2-5, with D tentatively TRBD1 (5 bases). Germline lookup yields CDR1 SGHTA and CDR2 FQGNSA. V dropped 0 bases and J dropped 5 bases, with 13 bases sitting between them. The CDR3 has 15 amino acids. The CDR3 loop reads CASSLAGQPRETQYF. For the CDR3, the DNA is TGTGCCAGCAGCTTAGCGGGGCAACCGAGGGAGACCCAGTACTTC.

The chain combines TRBV19 with TRBJ1-1; 12 bases fit TRBD1. Germline V CDR1 and CDR2: LNHDA, SQIVND (reference sequence). J was trimmed by 4 bases and V by 5 bases; bases with no gene match: 8. The CDR3 covers 16 residues. In DNA form, the CDR3 reads TGTGCCAGTAGTCTCGGGACAGGGGGCTTTAGCACTGAAGCTTTCTTT. This sequence encodes CASSLGTGGFSTEAFF.

The rearrangement links TRBV7-9 to TRBJ1-5, with 8 bases that match TRBD1. The V and J ends lost 6 bases and 3 bases, in that order; junction bases with no gene match: 4. The CDR3 covers 14 residues. Germline V lookup: CDR1 SEHNR, CDR2 FQNEAQ (reference sequence). The DNA of the CDR3 is TGTGCCAGCAGTCGACAGGGGTACAATCAGCCCCAGCATTTT. It codes for CASSRQGYNQPQHF.

This clone has only one observation. The gene calls are TRBV2 and TRBJ2-5, with D perhaps TRBD2 (6 bases). This CDR3 has 12 amino acids. Trimming stripped 6 bases from V and 3 bases from J, with 8 bases between. From germline, CDR1 is SNHLY and CDR2 FYNNEI. CDR3 sequence: CASRGEEETQYF. The DNA of the CDR3 is TGTGCCAGCAGGGGGGAGGAAGAGACCCAGTACTTC.

The chain employs TRBV6-6 and TRBJ2-1, with D unclear. CDR3 length equals 14 residues. Trimming shortened V by 5 bases and J by 6 bases, and 14 bases separated the two germline ends. Germline assignment: CDR1 MNHNY and CDR2 SVGAGI (reference sequence). CDR3 bases: TGTGCCAGCAGTCTGGGCCCCCCTGGCAATGAGCAGTTCTTC. This translates into CASSLGPPGNEQFF.

V is TRBV29-1 and J is TRBJ2-7, with D maybe TRBD1 (6 bases). Trimming shortened V by 1 base and J by 7 bases, and 20 bases separated the two germline ends. The CDR3 is 15 residues long. In germline, CDR1 is SQVTM, CDR2 ANQGSEA. The CDR3 region is CSVEAGATGAREQYF. The CDR3 DNA sequence: TGCAGCGTTGAAGCAGGGGCGACTGGAGCTCGAGAGCAGTACTTC.

The chain uses TRBV28 and TRBJ2-4; D gene unclear. This CDR3 contains 10 residues. Germline V gene lookup returns CDR1 MDHEN and CDR2 SYDVKM. The V and J ends lost 5 bases and 14 bases respectively, with 10 bases between them. CDR3 in amino acids: CASSRVVKYF. The CDR3 DNA sequence: TGTGCCAGCAGTCGGGTGGTCAAGTACTTC.

The CDR3 DNA follows: TGTGCCAGTAAGGCCGGGACAGGGATGTACGAGCAGTACTTC. Translating gives CASKAGTGMYEQYF. This sequence joins TRBV19 and TRBJ2-7; 9 bases are shared with TRBD1. The CDR3 totals 14 residues. Germline-derived CDR1 and CDR2 are LNHDA and SQIVND (reference sequence). The ends lost 7 bases at V and 4 bases at J; junction bases unmatched: 8.

This chain links TRBV5-6 with TRBJ1-4; D is perhaps TRBD1 (6 bases). The CDR3 sequence is 16 residues long. CDR1 and CDR2 (germline): SGHDT, YYEEEE. The germline V and J ends were trimmed by 1 base and 2 bases, with 12 bases remaining between them. The CDR3 coding sequence is TGTGCCAGCAGCTTGCTGGATACAGGGACTAATGAAAAACTGTTTTTT. Amino acid sequence: CASSLLDTGTNEKLFF.

To note about this clone: This may be a read error: a much more frequent sequence differs by one nucleotide. The sample contains more than one DNA sequence encoding this CDR3. The rearrangement links TRBV3-1 (or the pseudogene TRBV3-2) to TRBJ1-2; possibly TRBD1 for D (5 bases). V lost 0 bases and J 2 bases, leaving 10 bases between the germline ends. Germline-derived CDR1 and CDR2 are LGHDT and YNNKEL (reference sequence). The CDR3 has 15 residues. The CDR3 coding sequence is TGTGCCAGCAGCCAAGATCTTCGGGGGAACTATGGCTACACCTTC. Translating gives CASSQDLRGNYGYTF.

This clone was picked up a small number of times. The chain combines TRBV28 with TRBJ2-3; 8 bases fit TRBD1. The V and J ends lost 7 bases and 0 bases, in that order; junction bases with no gene match: 3. The CDR3 is made up of 14 amino acids. CDR1 is MDHEN, CDR2 SYDVKM, per germline. The CDR3 DNA reads TGTGCCAGCAACAGGGACAGGAGCACAGATACGCAGTATTTT. It translates to CASNRDRSTDTQYF.

In DNA form, the CDR3 reads TGTGCCAGCTGCCTCCTCCAAGCGCCTGGTGAGCAGTTCTTC. Translation gives CASCLLQAPGEQFF. The chain uses TRBV5-6 and TRBJ2-1; no clear D. Germline CDR1 is SGHDT and CDR2 is YYEEEE. V was clipped by 7 bases and J by 9 bases, with 20 bases between them. The CDR3 consists of 14 residues.

V is TRBV29-1 and J is TRBJ2-7, with D possibly being TRBD2 (6 bases). The CDR3 is 12 amino acids. Germline loops: CDR1 SQVTM, CDR2 ANQGSEA. CDR3 sequence: CRCRAGLYEQYF. The CDR3 DNA sequence: TGCAGGTGTAGGGCGGGGCTCTACGAGCAGTACTTC.

The chain couples TRBV5-6 to TRBJ2-1; TRBD1 agrees at 7 bases. V dropped 5 bases and J dropped 3; count of bases not matched to a gene: 14. From germline, CDR1 is SGHDT and CDR2 YYEEEE. The length of the CDR3 is 17 residues. The CDR3 DNA follows: TGTGCCAGCAGTCAACAAGCCAGGGGGTTTGGCTACAATGAGCAGTTCTTC. It translates to CASSQQARGFGYNEQFF.

V usage is TRBV25-1 and J usage is TRBJ1-5; TRBD1 aligns across 7 bases. V shed 4 bases and J 0 bases; nucleotides not matched to a gene: 0. Germline-derived CDR1 and CDR2 are MGHDK and SYGVNS. The CDR3 consists of 14 residues. This CDR3 reads CASSGQGSNQPQHF. CDR3 coding DNA: TGTGCCAGCAGTGGACAGGGTAGCAATCAGCCCCAGCATTTT.